This is a list of T cell receptor beta chains from one sample in a study of CD8 T cells in Susac syndrome. MiXCR, applied by TCRdb to the immunoSEQ multiplex PCR reads, yields one record per CDR3 protein. This table holds more than 65,000 distinct CDR3 sequences, 95% found once. The sample taken for sequencing was CD8+ T cells from PBMCs. Every receptor here comes from a human donor with Susac syndrome. Each CDR3 is given with its conserved first and last residue. The D gene is left open where the match is weak. Only some rows state a clone size, as once, few, many or a class for expanded clones.

>-|TRBJ1-1|-|15|TRBV4-3
CASSQDPQANTEAFF
TGCGCCAGCAGCCAAGATCCGCAGGCGAACACTGAAGCTTTCTTT
>TRBD2|TRBJ2-7|-|16|TRBV5-1
CASSKGGLAASYEQYF
TGCGCCAGCAGCAAAGGGGGACTAGCGGCCTCCTACGAGCAGTACTTC
>-|TRBJ2-2|-|13|TRBV7-9
CASRGPDTGELFF
TGTGCCAGCAGGGGGCCGGACACCGGGGAGCTGTTTTTT
>-|TRBJ2-7|-|14|TRBV5-6
CASSLVAPSYEQYF
TGTGCCAGCAGCTTGGTGGCCCCCTCCTACGAGCAGTACTTC
>-|TRBJ1-1|-|15|TRBV7-9
CASSSAQWSGTEAFF
TGTGCCAGCAGCTCAGCACAGTGGTCGGGCACTGAAGCTTTCTTT
>-|TRBJ2-7|-|14|TRBV9
CASSAERGAYEQYF
TGTGCCAGCAGCGCTGAACGGGGCGCCTACGAGCAGTACTTC
>-|TRBJ2-1|-|12|TRBV29-1
CSVEVRANEQFF
TGCAGCGTTGAAGTTAGGGCCAATGAGCAGTTCTTC
>TRBD2|TRBJ2-1|-|10|TRBV29-1
CSVGEGEQFF
TGCAGCGTTGGGGAGGGCGAGCAGTTCTTC
>-|TRBJ2-1|-|16|TRBV2
CASRGEGSLSYNEQFF
TGTGCCAGCAGGGGAGAAGGGAGTCTGTCCTACAATGAGCAGTTCTTC
>TRBD2|TRBJ2-2|-|17|TRBV25-1
CASSGRRLAGDTGELFF
TGTGCCAGCAGTGGGAGGAGGCTAGCGGGAGACACCGGGGAGCTGTTTTTT
>-|TRBJ2-3|-|11|TRBV2
CASFREDTQYF
TGTGCCAGCTTCCGGGAAGATACGCAGTATTTT
>-|TRBJ2-1|-|13|TRBV25-1
CASSDTFGNEQFF
TGTGCCAGCAGTGATACCTTTGGCAATGAGCAGTTCTTC
>-|TRBJ1-5|-|13|TRBV27
CASSPQNRQPQHF
TGTGCCAGCAGTCCTCAAAATCGGCAGCCCCAGCATTTT
>TRBD2|TRBJ2-1|-|14|TRBV20-1
CSARGLADYNEQFF
TGCAGTGCTAGGGGACTAGCGGACTACAATGAGCAGTTCTTC
>-|TRBJ1-5|-|13|TRBV6-5
CASSYTGGQPQHF
TGTGCCAGCAGTTACACAGGCGGACAGCCCCAGCATTTT
>-|TRBJ2-7|-|12|TRBV5-1
CASSLMGTEQYF
TGCGCCAGCAGCTTGATGGGAACGGAGCAGTACTTC
>TRBD2|TRBJ2-7|-|13|TRBV20-1
CSATGLETYEQYF
TGCAGTGCTACAGGACTAGAGACCTACGAGCAGTACTTC
>-|TRBJ2-1|-|17|TRBV6-1
CASSTTEGGGNYNEQFF
TGTGCCAGCAGCACCACTGAGGGGGGGGGTAACTACAATGAGCAGTTCTTC
>TRBD2|TRBJ2-7|-|15|TRBV27
CASSATRDYSYEQYF
TGTGCCAGCAGTGCCACCCGGGACTACTCCTACGAGCAGTACTTC
>-|TRBJ2-1|once|14|TRBV2
CASTGTPNYNEQFF
TGTGCCAGCACCGGGACTCCGAATTACAATGAGCAGTTCTTC
>-|TRBJ2-2|-|14|TRBV30
CAWSIQGNTGELFF
TGTGCCTGGAGTATCCAGGGTAATACCGGGGAGCTGTTTTTT
>-|TRBJ2-7|-|15|TRBV3-1
CASSLRRQEGVEQYF
TGTGCCAGCAGCCTTAGACGACAGGAGGGAGTGGAGCAGTACTTC
>-|TRBJ2-5|-|14|TRBV30
CAWWTRGLGETQYF
TGTGCCTGGTGGACTCGAGGATTGGGAGAGACCCAGTACTTC
>TRBD2|TRBJ2-7|-|15|TRBV28
CASSSVAGRTYEQYF
TGTGCCAGCAGTTCGGTAGCGGGGAGAACCTACGAGCAGTACTTC
>-|TRBJ1-3|-|15|TRBV5-4
CASSLAGDSGNTIYF
TGTGCCAGCAGCTTGGCAGGGGATTCTGGAAACACCATATATTTT
>-|TRBJ1-5|-|15|TRBV4-2
CASSLYRGGNQPQHF
TGTGCCAGCAGCTTATACCGGGGCGGCAATCAGCCCCAGCATTTT
>-|TRBJ1-2|-|14|TRBV5-1
CASSLEQWNYGYTF
TGCGCCAGCAGCTTGGAACAGTGGAACTATGGCTACACCTTC
>TRBD1|TRBJ2-7|-|14|TRBV30
CAWKHPGGWGEQYF
TGTGCCTGGAAGCACCCAGGGGGCTGGGGCGAGCAGTACTTC
>-|TRBJ2-1|-|13|TRBV3-1
CASSPLTGNEQFF
TGTGCCAGCAGCCCCCTTACGGGCAATGAGCAGTTCTTC
>-|TRBJ1-1|-|12|TRBV20-1
CSARDFGTEAFF
TGCAGTGCTAGAGATTTCGGAACAGAAGCTTTCTTT
>TRBD1|TRBJ2-3|-|16|TRBV24-1
CATSDEQGPVVDTQYF
TGTGCCACCAGTGACGAACAGGGGCCCGTCGTAGATACGCAGTATTTT